These 6 T cell receptor beta chains came from one sample sequenced in a study of shared clonotypes between healthy human individuals. Clones were sequenced by immunoSEQ multiplex PCR, and TCRdb holds only the in-frame ones, with some missing. The sample yields some 320,000 clones, over 75% seen once. Material: memory CD8+ T cells sorted from blood. Subset of the sample: CD45RO+ cells pooled with CCR7-negative TemRA cells. The receptors here all came from a man aged 18 to 35 in good health.

The chain carries TRBV6-5 and TRBJ2-6; D remains unclear. CDR1 is MNHEY and CDR2 is SVGAGI in the germline V gene. CDR3 size: 13 residues. The V gene lost 9 bases and the J gene lost 0 bases, with 6 bases spanning the gap. CDR3 DNA: TGTGCCAGTTCGGGCTCTGGGGCCAACGTCCTGACTTTC. Encoded protein: CASSGSGANVLTF.

J is TRBJ2-2 and V is TRBV28; TRBD1 agrees at 9 bases. This CDR3 is 17 amino acids long. The V gene's germline CDR1 is MDHEN and CDR2 SYDVKM. The V gene end was trimmed by 6 bases and the J gene end by 4 bases; junction bases not matched to a gene: 12. CDR3 sequence reads: CASRLLQGAFATGELFF. The CDR3 DNA is TGTGCCAGCAGGCTTTTACAGGGGGCATTCGCCACCGGGGAGCTGTTTTTT.

This rearrangement joins TRBV18 to TRBJ2-7; 7 bases are shared with TRBD1. Germline lookup yields CDR1 KGHSH and CDR2 LQKENI. The CDR3 covers 15 residues. The junction had 11 bases not matched to a gene; V was cut back by 4 bases and J by 5 bases. Here the CDR3 reads CASSLPPQGVDEQYF. CDR3 bases: TGTGCCAGCTCACTCCCCCCGCAGGGGGTGGACGAGCAGTACTTC.

This chain connects TRBV7-9 to TRBJ2-1; a possible D gene is TRBD2 (6 bases). From germline, CDR1 is SEHNR and CDR2 FQNEAQ (reference sequence). V was clipped by 5 bases and J by 2 bases, with 16 bases between them. The CDR3 is 16 residues long. The CDR3 region has the DNA TGTGCCAGCAGCCTCCTCGGGAGCGCTACCTACAATGAGCAGTTCTTC. Translated: CASSLLGSATYNEQFF.

The chain has TRBV29-1 and TRBJ2-5, with 8 bases identical to TRBD1. Germline trimming cut 3 bases from V and 5 bases from J; bases unmatched to any gene: 5. This CDR3 region has 13 residues. Germline V gene sequence: CDR1 SQVTM, CDR2 ANQGSEA. The CDR3 DNA sequence: TGCAGCGTTGACCGGACAGGGTATGAGACCCAGTACTTC. Amino acids: CSVDRTGYETQYF.

Worth noting for this clone: This same CDR3 is encoded by further DNA sequences in the sample. V usage is TRBV19 and J usage is TRBJ1-2; D might be TRBD1 (5 bases). V shed 3 bases and J shed 4 bases, with 9 bases lying between them. This CDR3 has 13 amino acids. The germline gives CDR1 LNHDA, CDR2 SQIVND (reference sequence). For the CDR3, the DNA is TGTGCCAGTAGTATCGCAGGGTCCTATGGCTACACCTTC. This sequence encodes CASSIAGSYGYTF.